The next 19 T cell receptor beta chains were all read from a single sample in a study of response to subunit inactivated influenza vaccine. TCRdb fed the RT-PCR reads into MiXCR, producing one record per CDR3 protein. The repertoire holds under 950,000 distinct CDR3 sequences, with approximately 21% as singletons. Sample: PBMCs from blood, taken roughly 5 days after vaccination. The receptor set was obtained from a man aged 50-60 years who received an inactivated influenza vaccine.

This clonotype was counted a few times. CDR3 loop: CAISEIWLAYNEQFF. CDR3 bases: TGTGCCATCAGTGAGATCTGGCTGGCGTACAATGAGCAGTTCTTC. The J gene is TRBJ2-1, the V gene TRBV10-3; no clear D gene. The V gene's germline CDR1 is ENHRY and CDR2 SYGVKD. CDR3 length equals 15 residues. Between the trimmed V and J ends, which lost 2 bases and 4 bases, there was a span of 12 bases.

This clonotype was seen many times. This sequence joins TRBV5-1 and TRBJ1-6; 10 bases are shared with TRBD1. CDR3 size: 21 residues. The germline gives CDR1 SGHRS, CDR2 YFSETQ. Trimming took 0 bases from V and 1 from J; bases not matched to a gene: 13. CDR3 bases: TGCGCCAGCAGCTTGGTCCCCTCCGGGACAGGGGATGTGTCCTATAATTCACCCCTCCACTTT. Translated, it gives CASSLVPSGTGDVSYNSPLHF.

The J gene is TRBJ2-1, the V gene TRBV9; 7 bases are a match to TRBD2. This CDR3 contains 13 residues. V was pared by 7 bases and J by 7 bases, with 8 bases of the junction left unmatched. In germline, CDR1 is SGDLS, CDR2 YYNGEE. This chain's CDR3 is CASARGRENEQFF. The CDR3, as DNA: TGTGCCAGCGCGCGGGGGAGGGAGAATGAGCAGTTCTTC.

This clonotype was observed a few times. J is TRBJ2-5 and V is TRBV6-1; the match to TRBD1 covers 9 bases. The CDR3 spans 14 residues. CDR1 is MNHNS, CDR2 SASEGT, per germline. With V trimmed by 6 bases and J by 3 bases, 5 bases remained unmatched. This CDR3 is CASRVRDREETQYF. Here the CDR3 DNA reads TGTGCCAGCAGGGTACGGGACAGGGAAGAGACCCAGTACTTC.

This chain uses TRBV18 with TRBJ2-7; TRBD1 agrees at 7 bases. V gave up 1 base and J gave up 5 bases; unmatched junction bases: 8. Germline V CDR1 and CDR2: KGHSH, LQKENI. CDR3 length: 15 residues. DNA for the CDR3: TGTGCCAGCTCACCACAGGGGGCGCAGAGGGACGAGCAGTACTTC. Translating gives CASSPQGAQRDEQYF. Variable domain in full (rest from reference TRBV18 and TRBJ2-7): NAGVMQNPRHLVRRRGQEARLRCSPMKGHSHVYWYRQLPEEGLKFMVYLQKENIIDESGMPKERFSAEFPKEGPSILRIQQVVRGDSAAYFCASSPQGAQRDEQYFGPGTRLTVT.

This clonotype showed up just a few times. The V call is TRBV7-8, the J call TRBJ2-3; D is unclear. Germline V gene sequence: CDR1 SGHVS, CDR2 FQNEAQ. The CDR3 covers 14 residues. Trimming removed 1 base from V and 3 bases from J, with 8 bases in between. The CDR3 DNA sequence: TGTGCCAGCAGCTTAGAACCGGGTACAGATACGCAGTATTTT. Its translation: CASSLEPGTDTQYF. Full variable domain (outside the CDR3, taken from reference TRBV7-8 and TRBJ2-3): GAGVSQSPRYKVAKRGQDVALRCDPISGHVSLFWYQQALGQGPEFLTYFQNEAQLDKSGLPSDRFFAERPEGSVSTLKIQRTQQEDSAVYLCASSLEPGTDTQYFGPGTRLTVL.

This chain connects TRBV5-1 to TRBJ2-4, with 7 positions matching TRBD1. The germline CDR1 and CDR2 sequences are SGHRS and YFSETQ. V gave up 4 bases and J gave up 3 bases; unmatched junction bases: 10. The CDR3 spans 16 residues. CDR3 sequence: CASSAKTGLDKNIQYF. CDR3 coding DNA: TGCGCCAGCAGCGCCAAGACAGGGTTGGACAAAAACATTCAGTACTTC.

The genes are TRBV28 and TRBJ2-7; the D gene is possibly TRBD2 (5 bases). Germline loops: CDR1 MDHEN, CDR2 SYDVKM. CDR3 size: 14 residues. Trimming left V 5 bases short and J 2 bases short, with 13 bases between. The DNA for the CDR3 is TGTGCCAGCAGTCCCCCCAGGCGGGCCTACGAGCAGTACTTC. Residues: CASSPPRRAYEQYF.

This clonotype was found a few times. The V call is TRBV13, the J call TRBJ2-1, with no clear D. The germline CDR1 and CDR2 sequences are PRHDT and FYEKMQ (reference sequence). Trimming pared 5 bases from V and 0 bases from J, leaving 14 bases between. This CDR3 comprises 16 residues. The CDR3 reads CASSTYDAHSYNEQFF. For the CDR3, the DNA is TGTGCCAGCAGCACATATGACGCACACTCCTACAATGAGCAGTTCTTC.

This clonotype was seen ten or more times. The chain links TRBV20-1 to TRBJ1-5; TRBD1 matches at 11 bases. The CDR3 is 15 residues long. Per germline, CDR1 DFQATT and CDR2 SNEGSKA (reference sequence). The V and J ends lost 3 bases and 6 bases, in that order; junction bases with no gene match: 7. CDR3 protein: CSASRWTGGGQPQHF. The CDR3 nucleotides read TGCAGTGCTAGCCGATGGACAGGGGGCGGTCAGCCCCAGCATTTT.

V and J are TRBV5-1 and TRBJ2-7; 12 nucleotides match TRBD1. The germline CDR1 and CDR2 sequences are SGHRS and YFSETQ. This CDR3 is built from 16 residues. J gave up 4 bases and V 4 bases, and 9 bases lay outside the gene matches. The CDR3 is CASSPVPGQGAYEQYF. The CDR3 DNA reads TGCGCCAGCAGCCCCGTTCCGGGACAGGGGGCTTACGAGCAGTACTTC. Full variable domain (remainder filled in from reference TRBV5-1 and TRBJ2-7): KAGVTQTPRYLIKTRGQQVTLSCSPISGHRSVSWYQQTPGQGLQFLFEYFSETQRNKGNFPGRFSGRQFSNSRSEMNVSTLELGDSALYLCASSPVPGQGAYEQYFGPGTRLTVT.

The rearrangement uses TRBV4-3 and TRBJ2-1; 7 bases agree with TRBD2. The CDR3 length is 19 residues. V was clipped by 0 bases and J by 5 bases; unmatched bases: 16. Germline V CDR1 and CDR2: LGHNA, YSLEER. Here the CDR3 reads CASSQDWIGLAELNNEQFF. CDR3 bases: TGCGCCAGCAGCCAAGATTGGATTGGTCTAGCGGAGCTAAACAATGAGCAGTTCTTC.

This clonotype has more than one count but fewer than ten. The chain joins TRBV7-2 to TRBJ1-6; TRBD1 agrees at 9 bases. This CDR3 region has 15 residues. CDR1 SGHTA and CDR2 FQGNSA come from the germline V gene. With V trimmed by 0 bases and J by 9 bases, 3 bases remained unmatched. In nucleotides, the CDR3 is TGTGCCAGCAGCTTAGCCGGGACAGGGATTTCACCCCTCCACTTT. Translated: CASSLAGTGISPLHF.

There are a few counts of this clonotype. This chain uses TRBV18 with TRBJ2-5, with 10 bases that match TRBD1. Trimming took 2 bases from V and 6 from J; bases not matched to a gene: 6. The CDR3 is 15 residues long. The germline CDR1 and CDR2 sequences are KGHSH and LQKENI. CDR3 loop: CASSPETGGLQTQYF. In DNA form, the CDR3 reads TGTGCCAGCTCACCAGAGACAGGGGGCTTGCAGACCCAGTACTTC.

The rearrangement uses TRBV13 and TRBJ1-1; 9 nucleotides agree with TRBD1. The CDR3 length is 17 residues. The V segment lost 1 base and the J segment 0 bases; nucleotides outside the gene matches: 6. The V gene's germline CDR1 is PRHDT and CDR2 FYEKMQ (reference sequence). The CDR3 protein is CASSLVGQGGMNTEAFF. The CDR3 DNA follows: TGTGCCAGCAGCTTAGTGGGACAGGGTGGGATGAACACTGAAGCTTTCTTT. The full variable domain, completed using reference TRBV13 and TRBJ1-1, is AAGVIQSPRHLIKEKRETATLKCYPIPRHDTVYWYQQGPGQDPQFLISFYEKMQSDKGSIPDRFSAQQFSDYHSELNMSSLELGDSALYFCASSLVGQGGMNTEAFFGQGTRLTVV.

The chain couples TRBV11-2 to TRBJ2-7; maybe TRBD2 (5 bases). Trimming removed 5 bases from V and 4 bases from J, with 15 bases in between. The CDR3 length is 14 residues. Germline V gives CDR1 SGHAT, CDR2 FQNNGV. CDR3 in DNA: TGTGCCAGCAGCCCCCATCGTGGAGGTTACGAGCAGTACTTC. This translates into CASSPHRGGYEQYF.

The chain joins TRBV7-8 to TRBJ2-1, with no clear D. CDR3 size: 15 residues. Germline-derived CDR1 and CDR2 are SGHVS and FQNEAQ. With 4 bases removed from V and 10 bases from J, the gap between germline ends came to 20 bases. The CDR3, as DNA: TGTGCCAGCAGCTCTTACCAGGTTCAAGGTCACGAGCAGTTCTTC. It encodes CASSSYQVQGHEQFF. The entire variable domain, with the rest obtained from reference TRBV7-8 and TRBJ2-1, is as follows: GAGVSQSPRYKVAKRGQDVALRCDPISGHVSLFWYQQALGQGPEFLTYFQNEAQLDKSGLPSDRFFAERPEGSVSTLKIQRTQQEDSAVYLCASSSYQVQGHEQFFGPGTRLTVL.

V gene TRBV7-8 combines with J gene TRBJ1-3, with D perhaps matching TRBD1 (6 bases). CDR3 size: 16 residues. Germline-derived CDR1 and CDR2 are SGHVS and FQNEAQ. The V end was cut by 3 bases, the J end by 2 bases, with 14 bases between. CDR3 DNA sequence: TGTGCCAGCAGCTTGAACAGGGTAATGGCTGGAAACACCATATATTTT. This gives the protein CASSLNRVMAGNTIYF.

The chain combines TRBV12-3 or TRBV12-4 with TRBJ2-1, with 9 bases fitting TRBD1. The CDR3 is made up of 15 amino acids. Trimming removed 7 bases from V and 4 bases from J; junction bases left unmatched: 8. The DNA of the CDR3 is TGTGCCAGCAACGACGGGACAGGGTGGTACAATGAGCAGTTCTTC. This encodes CASNDGTGWYNEQFF.